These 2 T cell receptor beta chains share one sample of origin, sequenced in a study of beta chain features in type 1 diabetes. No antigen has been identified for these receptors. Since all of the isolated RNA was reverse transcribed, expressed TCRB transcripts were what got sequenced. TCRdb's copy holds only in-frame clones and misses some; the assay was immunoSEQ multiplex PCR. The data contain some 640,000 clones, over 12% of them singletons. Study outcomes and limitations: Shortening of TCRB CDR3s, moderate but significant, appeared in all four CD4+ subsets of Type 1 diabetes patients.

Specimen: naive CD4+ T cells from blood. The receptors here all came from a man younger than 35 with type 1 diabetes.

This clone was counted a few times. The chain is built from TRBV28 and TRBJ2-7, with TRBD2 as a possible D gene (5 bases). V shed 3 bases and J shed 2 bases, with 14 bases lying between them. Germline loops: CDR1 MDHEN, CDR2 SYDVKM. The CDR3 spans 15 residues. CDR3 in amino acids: CASSFVLGGAYEQYF. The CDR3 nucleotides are TGTGCCAGCAGTTTTGTCCTCGGAGGAGCCTACGAGCAGTACTTC.

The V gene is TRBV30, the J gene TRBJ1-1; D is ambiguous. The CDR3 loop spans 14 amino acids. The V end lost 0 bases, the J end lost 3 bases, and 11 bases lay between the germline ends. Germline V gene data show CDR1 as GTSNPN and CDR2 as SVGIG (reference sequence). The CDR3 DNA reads TGTGCCTGGAGTGTACACGGGGTCGACACTGAAGCTTTCTTT. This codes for CAWSVHGVDTEAFF.